This T cell receptor (beta chain) came from a study of blood T cell repertoires in COVID-19 (dated by TCRdb to between 2020 and 2021). Study-level background: Samples from collaborators originated in the United States, Italy and Spain and spanned both the acute and convalescent phases of COVID-19. The prospective study material was composed of cDNA or gDNA derived from T cells, B-cell-depleted T cells, or PBMCs. The dataset comprised deeply sampled blood TCRbeta repertoires from subjects exposed to, actively infected with, or recovered from COVID-19. The repertoires were made available in a free public database intended to serve as a resource for research on the immune response to SARS-CoV-2. The samples were drawn from the first 160 participants of the ongoing ImmuneRACE study and from 950 to 1,500 subjects provided by 6 global collaborators. Nearly every sample came with metadata listing a de-identified subject ID, COVID-19 status, age in years and sex. Where available, HLA class I and class II types were obtained from metadata supplied by the sample provider rather than from assay-based typing.

Trimming removed 10 bases from V and 7 bases from J, leaving 19 bases between the germline ends. According to the germline V gene, CDR1 reads MNHEY and CDR2 reads SVGAGI. The CDR3 goes from the cysteine to the phenylalanine over 13 residues. Kept here is only the CDR3 DNA, which spans 39 bases and is read in frame from base 1. Broader findings and caveats from the paper: The quantity of clinical and demographic metadata differed by source and by participant and was supplied without curation.

Whole blood was collected in K2EDTA tubes by collaborating institutions according to the institutions' own protocols. Collaborator samples were shipped for TCRbeta analysis as frozen whole blood, isolated PBMCs, or DNA extracted from either sample type. TCRbeta CDR3 regions were amplified from genomic DNA by means of the immunoSEQ Assay, a bias-controlled multiplex PCR. On the study's bioinformatics: The number of nucleated cells in each sample was estimated from the amplification of reference gene primers within the assay. To quantify the absolute abundance of each unique TCRbeta CDR3 rearrangement, sequence reads were collapsed and filtered. Productive Simpson clonality was computed per sample as the square root of Simpson's diversity index over productive rearrangements. In TCRdb, the immuneACCESS table is reduced to in-frame sequences with V and J assigned. These tables do not hold every clone; where another copy was compared, an unresolved V gene accounts for under half, and the others remain unexplained. That table gives V, J and clone size, and the DNA gave D and trimming. The sample contains roughly 48,000 clones, over 85% of them found a single time. The top ten constitute about 27% of the sample.

As regards this clone: Its antigen is still unknown. It has no much larger one-base neighbor in the sample; base qualities were not kept.

What was sequenced was peripheral blood. The chain is encoded by TRBV6-5 joined to TRBJ1-2, with the identity of the D gene unclear. The TCR was taken from a woman of 80 years or more with acute or convalescent COVID-19. The nucleotide sequence is given as TGTGCCACCTCCCCGGAGGTTACTTTTGGCTACACCTTC. Translated, this gives CATSPEVTFGYTF.